The T cell receptor (beta chain) under discussion was sequenced for a study of CD8+ T cells in alopecia areata. Study-wide background: Twice daily, treated patients received 5 to 10 mg of oral tofacitinib. Study findings and constraints: Affected scalp, especially in alopecia totalis/universalis, had a higher clonality than normal scalp did. Patients showed less clear TCR sequence sharing than mice, possibly partly because of HLA diversity.

Concerning this clone: The antigen remains undetermined.

Researchers took lesional scalp punch biopsies and peripheral blood from people who were alopecia areata patients. RNA extraction and reverse transcription yielded cDNA as sequencing template. Measured with immunoSEQ multiplex PCR; TCRdb has only the in-frame clones, and not every one. The sample carries 170,000 or so clones, 50% to 75% recorded once. From germline, CDR1 is GTSNPN and CDR2 SVGIG (reference sequence). Trimming shortened V by 3 bases and J by 2 bases, and 13 bases separated the two germline ends. CDR3 size: 14 residues. This TCR derives from a human donor with alopecia areata. This chain connects TRBV30 to TRBJ2-5; D remains ambiguous. The sample here was CD4+ T cells sorted from blood, taken at week 0. CDR3 amino acids: CAWRGIGHQETQYF. CDR3 bases: TGTGCCTGGAGGGGGATTGGCCATCAAGAGACCCAGTACTTC. Using reference TRBV30 and TRBJ2-5 for the parts outside the CDR3, the full variable domain is SQTIHQWPATLVQPVGSPLSLECTVEGTSNPNLYWYRQAAGRGLQLLFYSVGIGQISSEVPQNLSASRPQDRQFILSSKKLLLSDSGFYLCAWRGIGHQETQYFGPGTRLLVL.